This T cell receptor beta chain was sequenced in a study of control samples from healthy donors and cancer patients. Only in-frame clones appear in the TCRdb table, and some are missing; sequencing was by immunoSEQ multiplex PCR. The sample yields more than 70,000 clones, about 95% seen once. This clone was observed a few times. The V end lost 6 bases, the J end lost 12 bases, and 20 bases lay between the germline ends. The germline CDR1 and CDR2 sequences are SNHLY and FYNNEI. The CDR3 covers 13 residues. The TCR originated in a woman aged 30 to 39 in good health. The sample taken for sequencing was blood. This chain joins TRBV2 and TRBJ1-1, with D perhaps TRBD1 (6 bases). The CDR3 reads CASRFGGSFESFF. The CDR3 bases are TGTGCCAGCAGATTTGGGGGCAGCTTCGAATCTTTCTTT.